This T cell receptor (beta chain) appears in the sequencing data of a study of blood T cell repertoires in COVID-19. Methods used by the authors: For nucleated cells, counts were estimated from reference gene primer amplification. Libraries were prepared by immunoSEQ multiplex PCR; TCRdb keeps only in-frame clonotypes and omits some of them. That table gives V, J and clone size, and the DNA gave D and trimming. The table shows approximately 300,000 clones, with approximately 90% occurring only once. Sequencing input: peripheral blood. This TCR derives from a woman aged 30 to 39 with COVID-19, enrolled during active disease.

This chain's CDR3 is CASSLPDGGRAKNIQYF. CDR3 bases: TGCGCCAGCAGCTTGCCGGACGGGGGTAGGGCCAAAAACATTCAGTACTTC. The chain is built from TRBV5-1 and TRBJ2-4, with D tentatively TRBD2 (6 bases). Trimming shortened V by 1 base and J by 1 base, and 15 bases separated the two germline ends. Germline values: CDR1 SGHRS, CDR2 YFSETQ. The CDR3 loop spans 17 amino acids.